This passage covers 17 T cell receptor beta chains from one sample sequenced in a study of OX40 agonist ivuxolimab in advanced cancers. Sequencing used immunoSEQ multiplex PCR; TCRdb keeps in-frame clones, though not all of them. The sample lists approximately 35,000 clones, around 85% occurring once. Sequences were derived from CD4+ or CD8+ T cells sorted from blood, sampled in a trial of the OX40 agonist ivuxolimab. These receptors all stem from an adult with an advanced solid tumor such as melanoma, head and neck, liver or kidney cancer.

This sequence joins TRBV5-4 and TRBJ2-1; D might be TRBD1 or TRBD2, each matching 6 bases. This CDR3 comprises 15 residues. CDR1 SGHNT and CDR2 YYREEE come from the germline V gene (reference sequence). V lost 2 bases, J lost 5 bases, and 14 bases lay in between. The CDR3, as DNA: TGTGCCAGCAGCTTAAGGGGGGTGGCTGACAATGAGCAGTTCTTC. This sequence encodes CASSLRGVADNEQFF.

The chain links TRBV9 to TRBJ2-5; D is possibly TRBD1 (5 bases). The tail of the sequence fits TRBJ2-7 better, so the J call may be wrong. CDR3 length: 12 residues. CDR1 and CDR2 (germline): SGDLS, YYNGEE. The CDR3 here is CASSVAGYEQYF. DNA of the CDR3: TGTGCCAGCAGCGTAGCAGGGTACGAGCAGTACTTC.

The chain is built from TRBV28 and TRBJ1-1; no clear D gene. V shed 8 bases and J shed 0 bases, with 16 bases lying between them. The CDR3 extends over 15 amino acids. The V gene's germline CDR1 is MDHEN and CDR2 SYDVKM. For the CDR3, the DNA is TGTGCCAGCGCTCCACGGGGATATATGAACACTGAAGCTTTCTTT. Its protein is CASAPRGYMNTEAFF.

The rearrangement joins TRBV6-1 to TRBJ1-4; TRBD1 matches 7 bases. CDR1 and CDR2 (germline): MNHNS, SASEGT. The CDR3 has 15 amino acids. After removal of 7 bases from V and 3 bases from J, the junction contained 8 bases not matched to a gene. The CDR3 reads CASKTKTGPNEKLFF. DNA for the CDR3: TGTGCCAGCAAGACCAAGACAGGGCCTAATGAAAAACTGTTTTTT.

V gene TRBV4-1 combines with J gene TRBJ2-7; no clear D gene. V was cut by 0 bases and J by 0 bases, with 9 bases left in between. The CDR3 is 15 amino acids. Germline CDR1 and CDR2: MGHRA and YSYEKL. CDR3 sequence reads: CASSQDNTASYEQYF. The CDR3 DNA follows: TGCGCCAGCAGCCAAGACAATACAGCCTCCTACGAGCAGTACTTC.

V and J are TRBV5-1 and TRBJ1-1, with D perhaps TRBD1 (5 bases). The length of the CDR3 is 15 residues. The V gene's germline CDR1 is SGHRS and CDR2 YFSETQ. V was pared by 0 bases and J by 6 bases, with 15 bases between. The CDR3, as DNA: TGCGCCAGCAGCTTGGTAGGATCCCAGGGCGCTGAAGCTTTCTTT. Translating it yields CASSLVGSQGAEAFF.

In its sample, this clone was seen once. The V and J genes are TRBV11-3 and TRBJ1-6; 8 bases match TRBD1. The germline gives CDR1 SGHNT, CDR2 YENEEA. This CDR3 comprises 14 residues. With V trimmed by 3 bases and J by 5 bases, 0 bases remained unmatched. CDR3 in DNA: TGTGCCAGCAGCTTGGGACAGGATAATTCACCCCTCCACTTT. This translates into CASSLGQDNSPLHF.

V is TRBV5-1 and J is TRBJ2-2; D ambiguous. The CDR3 has 14 residues. Germline values: CDR1 SGHRS, CDR2 YFSETQ. The V gene lost 4 bases and the J gene lost 7 bases, with 14 bases spanning the gap. The CDR3 DNA reads as TGCGCCAGCAGCCATTACCCTGGTAACGGGGAGCTGTTTTTT. Translating gives CASSHYPGNGELFF.

This chain joins TRBV6-1 and TRBJ2-1, with a possible D match to TRBD1 (8 bases). V shed 6 bases and J shed 7 bases, with 19 bases lying between them. The CDR3 is 15 amino acids. The germline gives CDR1 MNHNS, CDR2 SASEGT. The CDR3 protein is CASSGGQGAGNEQFF. The CDR3 nucleotides read TGTGCCAGCAGCGGGGGGCAGGGGGCGGGAAATGAGCAGTTCTTC.

V usage is TRBV5-1 and J usage is TRBJ1-3, with no clear D. CDR3 size: 16 residues. Germline values: CDR1 SGHRS, CDR2 YFSETQ. The V gene lost 3 bases and the J gene lost 4 bases, with 17 bases spanning the gap. CDR3 amino acids: CASSSLETSRGNTIYF. The CDR3 coding sequence is TGCGCCAGCAGCTCCCTCGAGACCTCGCGGGGAAACACCATATATTTT.

This clone was picked up one time. The chain combines TRBV18 with TRBJ2-4, with D perhaps assigned TRBD1 or TRBD2 (5 bases each). CDR3 length: 16 amino acids. The V and J ends lost 6 bases and 0 bases respectively, with 15 bases between them. Germline CDR1 and CDR2: KGHSH and LQKENI. This CDR3 reads CASSPIEGIAKNIQYF. The CDR3 DNA reads as TGTGCCAGCTCCCCGATAGAGGGGATAGCCAAAAACATTCAGTACTTC.

The chain carries TRBV7-9 and TRBJ1-1; no reliable D call. The CDR3 loop spans 13 amino acids. CDR1 and CDR2 (germline): SEHNR, FQNEAQ (reference sequence). Trimming removed 5 bases from V and 3 bases from J, with 10 bases in between. CDR3 amino acids: CASSVEDYTEAFF. CDR3 DNA: TGTGCCAGCAGCGTTGAGGATTACACTGAAGCTTTCTTT. Variable domain in full (rest from reference TRBV7-9 and TRBJ1-1): DTGVSQNPRHKITKRGQNVTFRCDPISEHNRLYWYRQTLGQGPEFLTYFQNEAQLEKSRLLSDRFSAERPKGSFSTLEIQRTEQGDSAMYLCASSVEDYTEAFFGQGTRLTVV.

CDR3 sequence: CASSKNRVSYEQYF. Here the CDR3 DNA reads TGTGCCAGCAGCAAGAACCGGGTTTCCTACGAGCAGTACTTC. V and J are TRBV5-6 and TRBJ2-7; no definite D call. The germline CDR1 and CDR2 sequences are SGHDT and YYEEEE. The CDR3 extends over 14 amino acids. V was pared by 4 bases and J by 1 base, with 12 bases between.

The chain couples TRBV7-3 to TRBJ1-6; tentative D call: TRBD1 (5 bases). Trimming pared 3 bases from V and 5 bases from J, leaving 8 bases between. Per germline, CDR1 SGHTA and CDR2 FQGTGA. The CDR3 is 14 residues long. Here the CDR3 reads CASSFSGDNSPLHF. CDR3 bases: TGTGCCAGCAGCTTCTCGGGGGATAATTCACCCCTCCACTTT. The complete variable domain, with remaining parts taken from reference TRBV7-3 and TRBJ1-6, reads GAGVSQTPSNKVTEKGKYVELRCDPISGHTALYWYRQSLGQGPEFLIYFQGTGAADDSGLPNDRFFAVRPEGSVSTLKIQRTERGDSAVYLCASSFSGDNSPLHFGNGTRLTVT.

The gene calls are TRBV6-1 and TRBJ2-1, with D possibly being TRBD1 (6 bases). Germline assignment: CDR1 MNHNS and CDR2 SASEGT. The germline V and J ends were trimmed by 8 bases and 6 bases, with 14 bases remaining between them. The CDR3 covers 13 residues. CDR3 amino acids: CASGSGHLNEQFF. The DNA of the CDR3 is TGTGCCAGCGGCTCGGGACATCTCAATGAGCAGTTCTTC.

The rearrangement uses TRBV30 and TRBJ2-7, with a tentative D call TRBD1 (5 bases). This CDR3 has 12 residues. CDR1 GTSNPN and CDR2 SVGIG come from the germline V gene (reference sequence). The V end lost 6 bases, the J end lost 5 bases, and 14 bases lay between the germline ends. In DNA, the CDR3 is TGTGCCTGCACGCAGGGTAGAGACGAGCAGTACTTC. Amino acids: CACTQGRDEQYF.

This clone came up once. The chain has TRBV27 and TRBJ2-2; TRBD2 matches 10 bases. The CDR3 has 15 residues. After removal of 4 bases from V and 4 bases from J, the junction contained 3 bases not matched to a gene. CDR1 is MNHEY and CDR2 is SMNVEV in the germline V gene (reference sequence). CDR3 residues: CASSSRTSGTGELFF. The CDR3 DNA sequence: TGTGCCAGCAGTTCTCGGACTAGCGGCACCGGGGAGCTGTTTTTT.